This TCR beta chain was recovered during a study of blood T cell repertoires in COVID-19 (TCRdb year 2020). With respect to the entire study: The collaborator samples originated in the United States, Italy and Spain and spanned the acute and convalescent phases of COVID-19. Samples came from the ongoing ImmuneRACE study (first 160 participants) plus 1,254 subjects from 6 global collaborators. The material from the prospective study consisted of cDNA or gDNA derived from T cells, B-cell-depleted T cells, or PBMCs. A de-identified subject ID, COVID-19 status, age in years and sex were almost always included in the sample metadata. HLA class I and class II types, where available, came from metadata supplied by the sample provider rather than from assay-based typing. Subjects who had been exposed to COVID-19, were actively infected with it, or had recovered from it provided the deeply sampled blood TCRbeta repertoires that made up the dataset. The repertoires were released in a freely available public database intended as a resource for research on the immune response to SARS-CoV-2. What the work shows at the level of the full study, not this receptor alone: The amount of clinical and demographic metadata varied by source and participant and was provided uncurated.

At one collaborating source in Seattle, patients were enrolled during active infection and were followed longitudinally through the course of disease. Collaborating institutions collected whole blood in K2EDTA tubes following their own protocols. Collaborator samples were shipped for TCRbeta analysis as frozen whole blood, isolated PBMCs, or DNA extracted from either sample type. Worth noting for this clone: Its recognized antigen is unknown. No per-base quality is available; no much larger clone lies one base away.

TCRbeta CDR3 regions were amplified from genomic DNA using the immunoSEQ Assay, a bias-controlled multiplex PCR. In the original analysis: The number of nucleated cells in each sample was estimated by amplification of reference gene primers within the assay. Sequence reads were collapsed and filtered to measure the absolute abundance of every unique TCRbeta CDR3 rearrangement. For each sample, productive Simpson clonality was calculated by taking the square root of Simpson's diversity index across productive rearrangements. What TCRdb holds here is the immuneACCESS table cut down to in-frame rearrangements. Part of the clones is not present; checked against another copy, under half of the missing clones reflect an unresolved V gene, and the others are unexplained. The V and J calls and clone size come from that table; D and trimming were worked out from the DNA. For this sample the table gives some 170,000 clones, of which 80% to 95% were detected only once. In total, the top ten clones hold just under 2% of the sample.

Looking up the germline V gene (reference sequence) yields CDR1 SGHKS and CDR2 YYEKEE. Including cysteine and phenylalanine, the CDR3 has 15 amino acids. Here the CDR3 DNA is all that survives: 45 bases in frame from base 1. V loses 0 bases of germline sequence and J loses 0 bases, and the interval between the two ends is 7 bases. Sequencing was done on a sample of peripheral blood. This receptor was taken from a woman aged 55 to 70 with COVID-19, enrolled during active disease. The receptor chain draws on TRBV5-5 and TRBJ1-5; too little of a D gene remains to name it. CDR3 loop: CASSLESYSNQPQHF. The DNA sequence is given as TGTGCCAGCAGCTTGGAGTCCTATAGCAATCAGCCCCAGCATTTT.